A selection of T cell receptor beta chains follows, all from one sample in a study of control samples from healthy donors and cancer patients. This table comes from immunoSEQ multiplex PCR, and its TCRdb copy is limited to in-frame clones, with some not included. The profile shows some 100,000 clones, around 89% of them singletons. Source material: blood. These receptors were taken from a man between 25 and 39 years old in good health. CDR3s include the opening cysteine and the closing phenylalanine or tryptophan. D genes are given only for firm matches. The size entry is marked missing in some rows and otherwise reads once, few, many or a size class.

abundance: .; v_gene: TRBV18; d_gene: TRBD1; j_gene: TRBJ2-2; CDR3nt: TGTGCCACCCGTTCGGGACAGGGAGCCACCGGGGAGCTGTTTTTT; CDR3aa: CATRSGQGATGELFF
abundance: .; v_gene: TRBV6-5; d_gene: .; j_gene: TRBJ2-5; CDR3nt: TGTGCCAGCAGCTCGAGTTCCAGGGGAAGGGGGACCCAGTACTTC; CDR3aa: CASSSSSRGRGTQYF
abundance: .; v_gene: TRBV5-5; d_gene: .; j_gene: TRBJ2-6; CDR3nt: TGTGCCAGCAGCACCATACACGGTGGGGCCAACGTCCTGACTTTC; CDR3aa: CASSTIHGGANVLTF
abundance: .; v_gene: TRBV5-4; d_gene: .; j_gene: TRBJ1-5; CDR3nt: TGTGCCAGCAGCTTGGGTGGGGATGGACAGCCCCAGCATTTT; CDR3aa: CASSLGGDGQPQHF
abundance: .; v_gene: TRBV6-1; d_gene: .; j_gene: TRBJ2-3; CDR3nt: TGTGCCAGCAGTGAACTTGGAGATACGCAGTATTTT; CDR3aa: CASSELGDTQYF
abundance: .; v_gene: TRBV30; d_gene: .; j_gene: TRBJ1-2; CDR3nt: TGTGCCTGGAGTGTACCAGGGATCTATGGCTACACCTTC; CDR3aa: CAWSVPGIYGYTF
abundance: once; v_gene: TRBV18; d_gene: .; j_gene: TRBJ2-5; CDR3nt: TGTGCCAGCTCACCTATACCCGTTAGGACCGGAGGAGAGACCCAGTACTTC; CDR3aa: CASSPIPVRTGGETQYF
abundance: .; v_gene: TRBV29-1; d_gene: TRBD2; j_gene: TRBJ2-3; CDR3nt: TGCAGCGTTCCTAGCGGGAGCACAGATACGCAGTATTTT; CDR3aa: CSVPSGSTDTQYF
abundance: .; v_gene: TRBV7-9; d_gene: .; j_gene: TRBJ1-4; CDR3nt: TGTGCCAGCAGCCCCTCCATCCCCGGGACGGCAACTAATGAAAAACTGTTTTTT; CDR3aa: CASSPSIPGTATNEKLFF
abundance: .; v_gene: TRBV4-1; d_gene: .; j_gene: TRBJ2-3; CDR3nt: TGCGCCAGCAGCCACGGGGGCGGGGGAGGGTTGGATACGCAGTATTTT; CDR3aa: CASSHGGGGGLDTQYF
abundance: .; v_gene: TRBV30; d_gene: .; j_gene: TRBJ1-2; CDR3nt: TGTGCCTGGAGTGGGGTCGCAGGGGCCCGGTACACCTTC; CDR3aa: CAWSGVAGARYTF
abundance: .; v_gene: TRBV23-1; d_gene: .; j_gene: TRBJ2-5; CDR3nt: TGCGCCAGCAGTCACCAGGCTCGTAAGGGAGAAGAGACCCAGTACTTC; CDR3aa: CASSHQARKGEETQYF
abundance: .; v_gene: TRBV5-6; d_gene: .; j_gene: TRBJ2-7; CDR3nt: TGTGCCAGCAGCTTGAGTGGAGTGACCTACGAGCAGTACTTC; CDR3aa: CASSLSGVTYEQYF
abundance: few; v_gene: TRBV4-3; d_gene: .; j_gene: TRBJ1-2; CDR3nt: TGCGCCAGCAGCCAAGTGCCTTCCCTTAACTATGGCTACACCTTC; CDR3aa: CASSQVPSLNYGYTF
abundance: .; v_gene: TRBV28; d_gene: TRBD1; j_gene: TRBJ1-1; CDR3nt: TGTGCCAGCAGTTTGATTGGGACAGTTACCACTGAAGCTTTCTTT; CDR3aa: CASSLIGTVTTEAFF
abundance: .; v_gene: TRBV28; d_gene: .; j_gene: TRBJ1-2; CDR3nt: TGTGCCATCTCAAACCGCTATGGCTACACCTTC; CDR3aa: CAISNRYGYTF
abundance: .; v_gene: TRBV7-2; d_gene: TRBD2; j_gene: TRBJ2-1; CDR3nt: TGTGCCAGCAGCTTCAGCGGGAGGACCTACAATGAGCAGTTCTTC; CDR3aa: CASSFSGRTYNEQFF
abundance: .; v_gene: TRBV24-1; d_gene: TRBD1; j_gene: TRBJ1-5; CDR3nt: TGTGCCACCAGTGATCCCCAGGACAGGGATCAGCCCCAGCATTTT; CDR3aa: CATSDPQDRDQPQHF
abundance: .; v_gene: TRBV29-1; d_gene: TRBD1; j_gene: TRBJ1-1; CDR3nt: TGCAGCGTTGAATCACCGGGACAGTTGAACACTGAAGCTTTCTTT; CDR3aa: CSVESPGQLNTEAFF
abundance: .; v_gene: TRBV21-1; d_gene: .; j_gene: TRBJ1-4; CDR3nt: TGTGCCAGCAGCAACTCCACAGGGCCGAGAGAAAAACTGTTTTTT; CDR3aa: CASSNSTGPREKLFF
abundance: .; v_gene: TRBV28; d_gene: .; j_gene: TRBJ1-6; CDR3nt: TGTGCCAGCAGGCGGCCCCTCAATGATTCACCCCTCCACTTT; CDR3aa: CASRRPLNDSPLHF
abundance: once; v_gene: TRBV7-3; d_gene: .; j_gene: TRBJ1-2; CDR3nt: TGTGCCAGCAGCTTATCAGGGATGGATGGCTACACCTTC; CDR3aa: CASSLSGMDGYTF
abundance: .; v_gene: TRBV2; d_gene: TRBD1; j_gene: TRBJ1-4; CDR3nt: TGTGCCAGCAGGAGGGGACAGGGAGAAAAACTGTTTTTT; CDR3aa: CASRRGQGEKLFF
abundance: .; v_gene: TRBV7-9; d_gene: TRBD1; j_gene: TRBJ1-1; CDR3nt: TGTGCCAGCAGCCCAGGAGGGGGCAGGAACACTGAAGCTTTCTTT; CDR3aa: CASSPGGGRNTEAFF
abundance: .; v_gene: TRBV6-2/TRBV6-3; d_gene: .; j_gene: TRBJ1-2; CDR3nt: TGTGCCAGCAGTTACAAGGAGTTGCCGGCGGGCTACACCTTC; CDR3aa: CASSYKELPAGYTF
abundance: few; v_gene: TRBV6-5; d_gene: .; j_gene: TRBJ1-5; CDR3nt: TGTGCCAGCAGTCGGACCGGGAGATTGGGTCAGCCCCAGCATTTT; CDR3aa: CASSRTGRLGQPQHF
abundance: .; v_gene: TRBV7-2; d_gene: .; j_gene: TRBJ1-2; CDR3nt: TGTGCCAGCAGCTTAGGGGCACAGGTAGCCTATGGCTACACCTTC; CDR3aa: CASSLGAQVAYGYTF
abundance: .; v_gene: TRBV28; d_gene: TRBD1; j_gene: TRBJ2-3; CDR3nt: TGTGCCAGCAGTTTATGGGGACAGGGTACAGATACGCAGTATTTT; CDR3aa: CASSLWGQGTDTQYF
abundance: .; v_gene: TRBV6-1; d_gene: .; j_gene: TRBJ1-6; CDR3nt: TGTGCCAGCAGTGAAGCGAGGAGGCGGCAGTCACCCCTCCACTTT; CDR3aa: CASSEARRRQSPLHF
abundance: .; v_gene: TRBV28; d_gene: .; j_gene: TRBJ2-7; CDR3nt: TGTGCCAGCAGTTTGAGACTACCATCCTACGAGCAGTACTTC; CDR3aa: CASSLRLPSYEQYF
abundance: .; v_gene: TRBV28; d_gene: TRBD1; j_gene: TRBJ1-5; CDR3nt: TGTGCCAGCAGGGACCTCAACAGAGAACAGGGGAATCAGCCCCAGCATTTT; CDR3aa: CASRDLNREQGNQPQHF
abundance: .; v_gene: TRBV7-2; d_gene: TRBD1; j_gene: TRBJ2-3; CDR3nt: TGTGCCAGCAGCCCAGAATTACAGGGACAGGACACAGATACGCAGTATTTT; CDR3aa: CASSPELQGQDTDTQYF
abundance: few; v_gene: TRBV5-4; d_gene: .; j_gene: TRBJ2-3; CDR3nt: TGTGCCAGCAGCATGTCTGAAGAAGATACGCAGTATTTT; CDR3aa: CASSMSEEDTQYF
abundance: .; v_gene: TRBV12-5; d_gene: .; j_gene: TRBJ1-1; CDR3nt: TGTGCTAGTGGTCCCGGGTTCGCTGAAGCTTTCTTT; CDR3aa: CASGPGFAEAFF
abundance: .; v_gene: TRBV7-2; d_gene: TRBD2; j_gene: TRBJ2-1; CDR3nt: TGTGCCAGCAGCTCAAGACTAGCACATGAGCAGTTCTTC; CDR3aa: CASSSRLAHEQFF
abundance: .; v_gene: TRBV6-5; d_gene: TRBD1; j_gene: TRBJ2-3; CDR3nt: TGTGCCAGCAGTTCCCAGGGGGCCACAGATACGCAGTATTTT; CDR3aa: CASSSQGATDTQYF
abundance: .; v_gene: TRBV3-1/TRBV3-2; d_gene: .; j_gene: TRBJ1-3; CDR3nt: TGTGCCAGCAGCCAAGATTTAGCTGGAAACACCATATATTTT; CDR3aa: CASSQDLAGNTIYF
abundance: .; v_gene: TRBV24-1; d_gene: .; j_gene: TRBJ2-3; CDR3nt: TGTGCCACCAGTGACCTCCCCAGGGGGACTAGCACAGATACGCAGTATTTT; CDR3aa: CATSDLPRGTSTDTQYF
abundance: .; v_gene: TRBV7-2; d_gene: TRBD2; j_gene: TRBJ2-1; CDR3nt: TGTGCCAGCAGCTTAACGGGACTAGCGGGTAATGAGCAGTTCTTC; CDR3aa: CASSLTGLAGNEQFF
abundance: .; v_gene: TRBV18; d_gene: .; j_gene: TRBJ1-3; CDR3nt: TGTGCCAGCTCACCAATTGCTGGCTCTGGAAACACCATATATTTT; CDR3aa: CASSPIAGSGNTIYF
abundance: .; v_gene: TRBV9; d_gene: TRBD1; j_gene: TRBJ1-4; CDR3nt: TGTGCCAGCAGCGTAGGACAGGGAGGAACTAATGAAAAACTGTTTTTT; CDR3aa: CASSVGQGGTNEKLFF
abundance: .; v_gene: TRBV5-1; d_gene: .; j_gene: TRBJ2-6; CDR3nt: TGCGCCAGCAGCTTGGAACAGGGTAACTCCGGGGCCAACGTCCTGACTTTC; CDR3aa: CASSLEQGNSGANVLTF
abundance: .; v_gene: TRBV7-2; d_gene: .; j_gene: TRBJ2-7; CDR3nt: TGTGCCAGCAGCTTTGGCTCTGGGGGCTACGAGCAGTACTTC; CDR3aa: CASSFGSGGYEQYF
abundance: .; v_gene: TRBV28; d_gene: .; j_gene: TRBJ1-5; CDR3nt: TGTGCCACCTATACCCAGGTGAATCAGCCCCAGCATTTT; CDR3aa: CATYTQVNQPQHF
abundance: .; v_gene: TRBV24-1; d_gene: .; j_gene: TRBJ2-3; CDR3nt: TGTGCCACCAGTGATTATGGTCTGGATACGCAGTATTTT; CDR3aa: CATSDYGLDTQYF
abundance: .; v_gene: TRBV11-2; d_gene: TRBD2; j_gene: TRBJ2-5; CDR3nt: TGTGCCAGCAGCAGATTCCTTCCTAGCGGGAGCAGGGAGACCCAGTACTTC; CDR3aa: CASSRFLPSGSRETQYF
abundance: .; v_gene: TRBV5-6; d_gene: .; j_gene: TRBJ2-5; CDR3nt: TGTGCCAGCAGCTTCCCTACTGAAGAGACCCAGTACTTC; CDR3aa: CASSFPTEETQYF
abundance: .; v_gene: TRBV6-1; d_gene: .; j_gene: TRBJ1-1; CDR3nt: TGTGCCAGCAGTGAAGTGAGTAACACTGAAGCTTTCTTT; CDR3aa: CASSEVSNTEAFF
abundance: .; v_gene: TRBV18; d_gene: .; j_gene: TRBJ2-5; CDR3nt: TGTGCCAGCTCACTTGGCCTCCAAGAGACCCAGTACTTC; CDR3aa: CASSLGLQETQYF
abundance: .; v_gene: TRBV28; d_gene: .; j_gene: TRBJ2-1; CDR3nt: TGTGCCAGCAGTTTAGTTGTGGGGGGCGAATTAAATAAGCAGTTCTTC; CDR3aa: CASSLVVGGELNKQFF
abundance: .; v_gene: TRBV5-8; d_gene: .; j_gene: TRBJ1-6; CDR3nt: TGTGCCAGCAGCCGCGATCAGAGCTCCTATAATTCACCCCTCCACTTT; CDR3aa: CASSRDQSSYNSPLHF
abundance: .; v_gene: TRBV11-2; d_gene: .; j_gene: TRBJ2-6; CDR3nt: TGTGCCAGCAGCCCAACAGGGCTCCGGGCCAACGTCCTGACTTTC; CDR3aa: CASSPTGLRANVLTF